Following are 18 T cell receptor beta chains from one sample sequenced in a study of T cells expressing NK-cell markers. TCRdb re-called the 5' RACE reads and gives one entry per CDR3 protein, without DNA. In all, the sample yields 550,000 or so distinct CDR3 sequences. Sequencing was performed on blood T cells: a sorted CD56 or NKG2C T cell subset, CD4+ or CD8+ T cells, or bulk PBMC T cells (not recorded which). The receptor set was obtained from a man aged 18 to 30 in good health.

The CDR3 here is CASSQGSVDIQYF. The chain uses TRBV3-1 and TRBJ2-4. The length of the CDR3 is 13 residues. The V gene's germline CDR1 is LGHDT and CDR2 YNNKEL (reference sequence).

The rearrangement links TRBV6-1 to TRBJ2-2; checking the TCRdb D call of TRBD2 is not possible without DNA. Germline V gene lookup returns CDR1 MNHNS and CDR2 SASEGT. This CDR3 is built from 13 residues. The CDR3: CASSEGEAGELFF.

V gene TRBV20-1 combines with J gene TRBJ2-3; TCRdb selects TRBD1, and the lack of DNA leaves this call unchecked. In germline, CDR1 is DFQATT, CDR2 SNEGSKA (reference sequence). The CDR3 covers 17 residues. The CDR3 spells CSARVPWSGGGTDTQYF.

The gene calls are TRBV12-3 or TRBV12-4 and TRBJ2-5. The CDR3 length is 14 residues. CDR3 loop: CASSPLRTQETQYF.

The chain carries TRBV4-1 and TRBJ2-3; as DNA is missing, the TRBD2 call by TCRdb cannot be tested. Looked up from germline, CDR1 is MGHRA and CDR2 is YSYEKL. This CDR3 has 17 residues. The CDR3 here is CASSQSRVVAGVGTQYF.

The genes are TRBV15 and TRBJ2-1; TCRdb's D gene call, TRBD1, goes unchecked for lack of DNA. Germline values: CDR1 LNHNV, CDR2 YYDKDF (reference sequence). The CDR3 is made up of 17 amino acids. The CDR3 here is CATSRPTLRENYNEQFF.

This chain connects TRBV28 to TRBJ2-3. This CDR3 is 16 amino acids long. Germline CDR1 MDHEN, CDR2 SYDVKM. Here the CDR3 reads CASSVELPTSTDTQYF.

The chain recombines TRBV4-1 with TRBJ1-1; TCRdb outputs TRBD1, but without DNA this stays unchecked. The CDR3 spans 15 residues. The germline gives CDR1 MGHRA, CDR2 YSYEKL. CDR3 region: CASSSWGAGNTEAFF.

The chain recombines TRBV2 with TRBJ2-1; no DNA is available, so the TRBD2 call from TCRdb remains unchecked. Germline lookup yields CDR1 SNHLY and CDR2 FYNNEI. The CDR3 has 14 amino acids. The CDR3 sequence: CASLPGLSANEQFF.

The rearrangement uses TRBV7-2 and TRBJ2-7; TCRdb calls TRBD2, which cannot be checked without DNA. The CDR3 consists of 16 residues. Germline V CDR1 and CDR2: SGHTA, FQGNSA. The CDR3 sequence is CASSLVPLGLSYEQYF.

The rearrangement uses TRBV6-5 and TRBJ2-2; the D call from TCRdb, TRBD1, cannot be confirmed without DNA. The V gene's germline CDR1 is MNHEY and CDR2 SVGAGI. The CDR3 loop spans 17 amino acids. This CDR3 is CASSYSLETVPAGELFF.

The chain is built from TRBV6-5 and TRBJ2-7; TCRdb picks TRBD1, but there is no DNA to check that call. The CDR3 has 16 amino acids. Germline CDR1 and CDR2: MNHEY and SVGAGI. CDR3 in amino acids: CASSYGGQGVTYEQYF.

This rearrangement joins TRBV4-1 to TRBJ2-1; the TRBD1 assignment by TCRdb is unverifiable without DNA. Per germline, CDR1 MGHRA and CDR2 YSYEKL. The CDR3 has 18 residues. This CDR3 reads CASSQDPNGLSSGDEQFF.

The rearrangement joins TRBV20-1 to TRBJ2-3; TCRdb reports TRBD2, a call that lacks DNA to check it against. The length of the CDR3 is 17 residues. Germline CDR1 DFQATT, CDR2 SNEGSKA (reference sequence). The CDR3 sequence is CSASGSGSTQGTDTQYF.

The chain uses TRBV5-1 and TRBJ1-3; the TCRdb call, TRBD1, lacks DNA for checking. Per the germline V gene, CDR1 is SGHRS and CDR2 is YFSETQ. The length of the CDR3 is 17 residues. The CDR3 loop is CASSWGDRSTSGNTIYF.

V usage is TRBV29-1 and J usage is TRBJ1-1. Germline CDR1 reads SQVTM; CDR2 reads ANQGSEA. This CDR3 is built from 15 residues. CDR3 sequence reads: CSVGPAVVGNTEAFF. The full variable domain, rest sourced from reference TRBV29-1 and TRBJ1-1, is SAVISQKPSRDICQRGTSLTIQCQVDSQVTMMFWYRQQPGQSLTLIATANQGSEATYESGFVIDKFPISRPNLTFSTLTVSNMSPEDSSIYLCSVGPAVVGNTEAFFGQGTRLTVV.

The V and J genes are TRBV6-2 or TRBV6-3 and TRBJ2-3. Germline V gives CDR1 MNHEY, CDR2 SVGEGT. This CDR3 is 14 amino acids long. The CDR3 is CASSYGTSADTQYF.

This chain links TRBV19 with TRBJ1-5; TCRdb's assignment of TRBD1 cannot be checked, as there is no DNA. Germline V gives CDR1 LNHDA, CDR2 SQIVND (reference sequence). The CDR3 is made up of 15 amino acids. The CDR3 reads CASRRNEGSSQPQHF. The full variable domain, in which reference TRBV19 and TRBJ1-5 provide the parts outside the CDR3, is DGGITQSPKYLFRKEGQNVTLSCEQNLNHDAMYWYRQDPGQGLRLIYYSQIVNDFQKGDIAEGYSVSREKKESFPLTVTSAQKNPTAFYLCASRRNEGSSQPQHFGDGTRLSIL.